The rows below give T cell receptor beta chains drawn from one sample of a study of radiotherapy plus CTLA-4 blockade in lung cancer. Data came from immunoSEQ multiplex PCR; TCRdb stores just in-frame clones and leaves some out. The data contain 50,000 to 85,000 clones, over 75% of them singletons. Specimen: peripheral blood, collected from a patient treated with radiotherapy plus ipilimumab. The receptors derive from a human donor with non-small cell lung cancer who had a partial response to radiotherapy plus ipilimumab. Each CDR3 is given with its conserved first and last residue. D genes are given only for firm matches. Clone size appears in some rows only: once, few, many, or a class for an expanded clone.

CASSPGGGSSSGANVLTF TGTGCCAGCTCGCCAGGTGGGGGGTCGTCCTCTGGGGCCAACGTCCTGACTTTC 18 . TRBJ2-6 . TRBV18
CATSSPGRGEQFF TGTGCCACCAGCAGTCCGGGGAGAGGTGAGCAGTTCTTC 13 . TRBJ2-1 . TRBV15
CSGTGREGNTIYF TGCAGCGGGACAGGTCGGGAAGGAAACACCATATATTTT 13 . TRBJ1-3 TRBD1 TRBV29-1
CASSLVGAYSGEKLFF TGTGCCAGCAGCTTAGTTGGGGCCTATTCAGGGGAAAAACTGTTTTTT 16 . TRBJ1-4 . TRBV7-2
CASSQGPLLTDTQYF TGCGCCAGCAGCCAGGGCCCACTCCTTACAGATACGCAGTATTTT 15 once TRBJ2-3 . TRBV4-1
CASSSRDTQETQYF TGCGCCAGCAGTTCCCGGGACACTCAAGAGACCCAGTACTTC 14 . TRBJ2-5 . TRBV5-1
CAAGGLYGYTF TGTGCCGCGGGGGGCCTATATGGCTACACCTTC 11 . TRBJ1-2 . TRBV7-6
CASRLTGAEKPQHF TGTGCAAGTCGCTTAACAGGGGCCGAGAAGCCCCAGCATTTT 14 . TRBJ1-5 . TRBV12-2
CASSQDHGAGDYNEQFF TGTGCCAGCAGCCAAGATCACGGAGCGGGAGACTACAATGAGCAGTTCTTC 17 . TRBJ2-1 TRBD2 TRBV4-2
CASSYPHTGELFF TGTGCCAGCAGTTACCCTCACACCGGGGAGCTGTTTTTT 13 . TRBJ2-2 . TRBV6-5
CASSPGTGDSNQPQHF TGTGCCAGCTCACCAGGGACAGGGGATAGCAATCAGCCCCAGCATTTT 16 . TRBJ1-5 TRBD1 TRBV18
CASSLGITGLSYEQYF TGTGCCAGCAGTTTAGGTATTACAGGGCTATCCTACGAGCAGTACTTC 16 . TRBJ2-7 . TRBV28
CASGAASGPETQYF TGTGCCTCAGGGGCGGCTAGCGGGCCGGAGACCCAGTACTTC 14 . TRBJ2-5 TRBD2 TRBV6-6
CASSEAGGGETQYF TGTGCCAGCAGTGAAGCGGGCGGAGGGGAGACCCAGTACTTC 14 once TRBJ2-5 . TRBV2
CASSLGGQIAGYTF TGTGCCAGCAGTCTAGGGGGACAGATTGCTGGCTACACCTTC 14 . TRBJ1-2 TRBD1 TRBV28
CASSSSQGHYGYTF TGCGCCAGCAGCTCGTCACAGGGCCACTATGGCTACACCTTC 14 . TRBJ1-2 . TRBV5-1
CASSLTGPSYEQYF TGTGCCAGCAGTCTTACAGGGCCCTCCTACGAGCAGTACTTC 14 . TRBJ2-7 . TRBV6-1
CASSDQDRGYGNTIYF TGTGCCAGCAGTGACCAGGACAGGGGGTACGGAAACACCATATATTTT 16 . TRBJ1-3 TRBD1 TRBV6-1
CASSLSGTEAFF TGTGCCAGCAGCCTGTCAGGGACTGAAGCTTTCTTT 12 . TRBJ1-1 . TRBV11-2
CASSINLAGENIQYF TGTGCCAGCAGTATCAACCTAGCGGGAGAAAACATTCAGTACTTC 15 . TRBJ2-4 TRBD2 TRBV6-1
CASRLEVNTEAFF TGTGCCAGCAGGTTGGAGGTGAACACTGAAGCTTTCTTT 13 . TRBJ1-1 . TRBV2
CASSSGTSGANVLTF TGCGCCAGCAGCTCCGGGACATCTGGGGCCAACGTCCTGACTTTC 15 . TRBJ2-6 . TRBV5-1
CASSVGGTGGDEQFF TGTGCCAGCAGCGTAGGGGGGACAGGGGGTGATGAGCAGTTCTTC 15 . TRBJ2-1 TRBD1 TRBV9
CASSVVGSVRDEQYF TGTGCCAGCAGCGTAGTCGGTAGCGTTAGGGACGAGCAGTACTTC 15 . TRBJ2-7 . TRBV9
CASSRDRTGVYYEQYF TGTGCCAGCAGTCGAGATCGGACAGGGGTTTACTACGAGCAGTACTTC 16 . TRBJ2-7 TRBD1 TRBV7-9
CASSEEGPTYEQYF TGTGCCAGCAGTGAAGAGGGGCCCACCTACGAGCAGTACTTC 14 . TRBJ2-7 . TRBV6-1
CASSLLAGGLNSGDTQYF TGTGCCAGCAGTTTATTAGCGGGAGGGCTAAATTCAGGTGATACGCAGTATTTT 18 . TRBJ2-3 TRBD2 TRBV28
CSVGEGREQYF TGCAGCGTTGGAGAGGGGCGCGAGCAGTACTTC 11 . TRBJ2-7 . TRBV29-1
CASSLETGNTIYF TGCGCCAGCAGCTTAGAGACTGGAAACACCATATATTTT 13 . TRBJ1-3 . TRBV5-1
CASSIGLAGNEQFF TGTGCCAGCAGTATCGGGCTAGCGGGAAATGAGCAGTTCTTC 14 . TRBJ2-1 TRBD2 TRBV9
CASSLVPRSSYEQYF TGTGCCAGCAGCTTAGTCCCCAGGTCCTCCTACGAGCAGTACTTC 15 few TRBJ2-7 . TRBV7-8